These 3 T cell receptor beta chains were all obtained from the same sample, sequenced in a study of T cell clones after liver transplantation. Measured with immunoSEQ multiplex PCR; TCRdb has only the in-frame clones, and not every one. This sample has roughly 80,000 clones; less than 90% occur once, and the top ten carry less than 3%. This material consisted of CD4+ T cells from blood, taken at the 22-month timepoint. These receptors all come from a human patient who received a liver transplant. Some T cells may be graft donor cells.

The chain couples TRBV6-4 to TRBJ1-2; D ambiguous. CDR1 and CDR2 (germline): MRHNA, SNTAGT. This CDR3 is 13 amino acids long. The V and J ends lost 5 bases and 0 bases respectively, with 7 bases between them. The CDR3 region is CASSKGANYGYTF. CDR3 in DNA: TGTGCCAGCAGTAAAGGTGCTAACTATGGCTACACCTTC.

The J gene is TRBJ2-7, the V gene TRBV27; 8 nucleotides agree with TRBD2. CDR1 and CDR2 from the germline V gene are MNHEY and SMNVEV (reference sequence). J was trimmed by 2 bases and V by 5 bases; bases with no gene match: 8. The CDR3 is made up of 15 amino acids. The CDR3 nucleotides read TGTGCCAGCAGTCCGCCGGGGGGGCGGACCTACGAGCAGTACTTC. The encoded protein is CASSPPGGRTYEQYF.

The V call is TRBV27, the J call TRBJ2-3; TRBD1 matches at 8 bases. Germline CDR1 and CDR2: MNHEY and SMNVEV (reference sequence). Trimming removed 2 bases from V and 6 bases from J; junction bases left unmatched: 7. The CDR3 runs to 15 residues. The CDR3 loop is CASSLRRQGLDTQYF. Written as DNA, the CDR3 is TGTGCCAGCAGTTTAAGGAGACAGGGGCTGGATACGCAGTATTTT.